Listed below are T cell receptor beta chains from one sample, sequenced in a study of PD-L1 blockade in urothelial cancer. TCRdb's copy holds only in-frame clones and misses some; the assay was immunoSEQ multiplex PCR. The sample includes more than 45,000 clones, 88% of them seen just once. The material was PBMCs, obtained around atezolizumab (anti-PD-L1) treatment. Source of these receptors: a man of 80 years or more with urothelial cancer. Both conserved end residues are trimmed from each CDR3.

J | V | CDR3
TRBJ2-5 | TRBV7-8 | ASSFILPGYQETQY
TRBJ2-3 | TRBV5-4 | ASSLELAGADTQY
TRBJ1-2 | TRBV30 | AWRREGTLNYGYT
TRBJ2-7 | TRBV5-1 | ASSKDSYYEQY
TRBJ2-2 | TRBV30 | AWSAIDSNTGELF
TRBJ2-1 | TRBV9 | ASSLAGDSYNEQF
TRBJ2-5 | TRBV4-2 | ASSSRTGVGETQY
TRBJ2-7 | TRBV29-1 | SVSRGEEEQY
TRBJ2-7 | TRBV27 | ASSGFGLAYEQY
TRBJ1-5 | TRBV10-3 | AISERQGEPLNQPQH
TRBJ2-1 | TRBV18 | ASSPGLAGYNEQF
TRBJ2-7 | TRBV29-1 | SVEDPRQGATYEQY
TRBJ2-7 | TRBV6-5 | ASSPMPRLEQY
TRBJ1-2 | TRBV18 | ASSLRASQGRMPNYGYT
TRBJ2-5 | TRBV19 | ASSRGTGEETQY
TRBJ1-2 | TRBV5-4 | ASSAGDRVGYGYT
TRBJ2-7 | TRBV6-5 | ASSYTGDSRYEQY
TRBJ2-2 | TRBV5-1 | ASSLEGGATGELF
TRBJ1-4 | TRBV27 | ARLTGVGTNEKLF
TRBJ2-1 | TRBV7-2 | ASSVLAGARVEQF